This is a list of T cell receptor beta chains from one sample in a study of cytomegalovirus exposure and HLA in healthy donors. Clones were read by immunoSEQ multiplex PCR, and TCRdb kept only the in-frame ones, dropping some. The listing records around 120,000 clones. The specimen was PBMCs. All receptors derive from a man between 18 and 29 years old in good health and CMV-seronegative. The CDR3 runs from the conserved cysteine through the conserved F or W. D genes are given only for firm matches.

>TRBV5-6|NA|TRBJ1-2
TGTGCCAGCAGAAGGCAGGGTGTGGGGAACTATGGCTACACCTTC
CASRRQGVGNYGYTF
>TRBV30|TRBD1|TRBJ1-5
TGTGCCTGGAGTCTCGGGACAGCCCTAAGCTCGGGCAATCAGCCCCAGCATTTT
CAWSLGTALSSGNQPQHF
>TRBV6-6|TRBD1|TRBJ1-4
TGTGCCAGCAGTGGCCCGGACAGGGGGAATGAAAAACTGTTTTTT
CASSGPDRGNEKLFF
>TRBV7-2|NA|TRBJ1-1
TGTGCCAGCAGTTCACCACGGGGCACTGAAGCTTTCTTT
CASSSPRGTEAFF
>TRBV5-1|TRBD2|TRBJ2-7
TGCGCCAGCAGCTTGTCTAGCGGGAGCTCCTACGAGCAGTACTTC
CASSLSSGSSYEQYF
>TRBV28|NA|TRBJ2-7
TGTGCCTCGTACCACCGGGACAACTCCTACGAGCAGTACTTC
CASYHRDNSYEQYF
>TRBV6-1|NA|TRBJ1-5
TGTGCCAGCCAGCGGCATGGGAGCAATCAGCCCCAGCATTTT
CASQRHGSNQPQHF
>TRBV11-2|NA|TRBJ2-2
TGTGCCAGCAGCTTACGGCGGGCCGACACCGGGGAGCTGTTTTTT
CASSLRRADTGELFF
>TRBV19|TRBD1|TRBJ1-1
TGTGCCAGTAGACGCCCGGGACAGGGGGTCACTGAAGCTTTCTTT
CASRRPGQGVTEAFF
>TRBV2|TRBD2|TRBJ2-1
TGTGCCAGCAGTGTAGCGGGGGGGATCTACAATGAGCAGTTCTTC
CASSVAGGIYNEQFF
>TRBV6-6|NA|TRBJ1-2
TGTGCCAGCATGACCCCCGGGGTTCGGGTTGGCTACACCTTC
CASMTPGVRVGYTF
>TRBV6-1|NA|TRBJ2-3
TGTGCCAGCAGTGATATCGGGCGGGGGCGCACAGATACGCAGTATTTT
CASSDIGRGRTDTQYF
>TRBV5-1|NA|TRBJ1-2
TGCGCCAGCAGCTTGAACCTAATTCATGGCTACACCTTC
CASSLNLIHGYTF
>TRBV9|NA|TRBJ2-1
TGTGCCAGCAGCGTAGGGGCAATGGCCTACAATGAGCAGTTCTTC
CASSVGAMAYNEQFF
>TRBV27|TRBD2|TRBJ2-5
TGTGCCAGCAGTTTAGGGCTAGCGGGGACCCAGTACTTC
CASSLGLAGTQYF
>TRBV6-6|TRBD1|TRBJ1-1
TGTGCCACATTCGCCGGGACAGGGTATATTACTGAAGCTTTCTTT
CATFAGTGYITEAFF
>TRBV19|TRBD2|TRBJ2-1
TGTGCCAGTAGTATCTCGGGACTAGTAGGTAATGAGCAGTTCTTC
CASSISGLVGNEQFF
>TRBV6-1|NA|TRBJ2-2
TGTGCCAGCAGTGAAAGGATGGCGGGCGCCACCGGGGAGCTGTTTTTT
CASSERMAGATGELFF
>TRBV18|NA|TRBJ2-1
TGTGCCAGCGTTCCACTTAATGGGCAAAACAATGAGCAGTTCTTC
CASVPLNGQNNEQFF